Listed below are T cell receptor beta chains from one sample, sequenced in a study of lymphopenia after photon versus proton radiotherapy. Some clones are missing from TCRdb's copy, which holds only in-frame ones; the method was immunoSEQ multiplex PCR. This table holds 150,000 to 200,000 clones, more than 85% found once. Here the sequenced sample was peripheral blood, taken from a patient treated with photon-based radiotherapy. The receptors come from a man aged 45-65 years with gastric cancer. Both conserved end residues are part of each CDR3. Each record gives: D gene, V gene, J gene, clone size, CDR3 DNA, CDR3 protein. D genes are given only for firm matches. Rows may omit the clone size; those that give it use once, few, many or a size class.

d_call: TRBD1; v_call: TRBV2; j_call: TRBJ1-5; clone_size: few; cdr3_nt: TGTGCCAGCAGTGGACAGGGGGATCAGCCCCAGCATTTT; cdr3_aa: CASSGQGDQPQHF
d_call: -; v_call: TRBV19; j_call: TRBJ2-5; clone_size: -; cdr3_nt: TGTGCCAGTAGTATAGGGAGAGGGACCGCTGGGGGAGAGACCCAGTACTTC; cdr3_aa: CASSIGRGTAGGETQYF
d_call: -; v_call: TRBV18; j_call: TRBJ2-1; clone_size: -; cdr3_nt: TGTGCCAGCTCTAGTAATTGGGGGATTGACAATGAGCAGTTCTTC; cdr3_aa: CASSSNWGIDNEQFF
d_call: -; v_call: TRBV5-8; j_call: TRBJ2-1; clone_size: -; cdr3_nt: TGTGCCAGCTGGGCAGACGGACTCAGCTCCTACAATGAGCAGTTCTTC; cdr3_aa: CASWADGLSSYNEQFF
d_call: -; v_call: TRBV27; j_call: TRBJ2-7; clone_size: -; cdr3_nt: TGTGCCAGCAGTTTTAACGAGCAGTACTTC; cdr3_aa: CASSFNEQYF
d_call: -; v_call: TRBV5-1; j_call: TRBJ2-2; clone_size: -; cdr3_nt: TGCGCCAGCAACCTGAAAGGGCAGACCACCGGGGAGCTGTTTTTT; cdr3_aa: CASNLKGQTTGELFF
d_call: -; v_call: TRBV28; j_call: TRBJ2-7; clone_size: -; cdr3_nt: TGTGCCAGCAGTTTACTGGGGGCGACCTACGAGCAGTACTTC; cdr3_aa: CASSLLGATYEQYF
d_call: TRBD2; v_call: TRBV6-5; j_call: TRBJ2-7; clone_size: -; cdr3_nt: TGTGCCAGCAGTCAGATGGCGGGAGCGAACGAGCAGTACTTC; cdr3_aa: CASSQMAGANEQYF
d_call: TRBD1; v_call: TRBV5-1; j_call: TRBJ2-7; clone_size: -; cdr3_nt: TGCGCCAGCAGCGATGCTCCCCGGGACAGCTCCTACGAGCAGTACTTC; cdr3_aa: CASSDAPRDSSYEQYF
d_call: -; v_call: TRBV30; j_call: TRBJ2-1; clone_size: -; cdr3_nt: TGTGCCTGGAGTGGGGGGTCGACTTTATACAATGAGCAGTTCTTC; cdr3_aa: CAWSGGSTLYNEQFF
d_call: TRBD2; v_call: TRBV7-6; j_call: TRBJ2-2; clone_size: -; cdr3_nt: TGTGCCAGCAGCTTTCTAGCGGCGACGAACACCGGGGAGCTGTTTTTT; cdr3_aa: CASSFLAATNTGELFF
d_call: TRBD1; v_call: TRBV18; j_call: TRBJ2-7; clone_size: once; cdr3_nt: TGTGCCAGCTCACCGACGGGACAGGGAAACGAGCAGTACTTC; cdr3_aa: CASSPTGQGNEQYF
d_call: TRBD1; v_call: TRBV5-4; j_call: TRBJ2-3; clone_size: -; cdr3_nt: TGTGCCAGCAGCTTGAACAGGGGGCGCACAGATACGCAGTATTTT; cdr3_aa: CASSLNRGRTDTQYF